These 31 T cell receptor beta chains came from one sample sequenced in a study of blood T cells in healthy people across ages. Through a sample-barcoded 5' primer and a J-beta primer mix, a second PCR was run for roughly 7 to 12 cycles. One entry per CDR3 protein results from TCRdb running MiXCR on the 5' RACE reads. This sample carries about 840,000 distinct CDR3 sequences, 25% to 35% of them seen once, and the ten largest clones take roughly 10%. These sequences were also reported in another study, on T cells of mothers and their children.

The material sequenced was blood. All receptors come from a woman in her thirties or forties in good health.

This clonotype was counted only a few times. V is TRBV5-1 and J is TRBJ1-1; tentatively, D is TRBD1 (6 bases). The germline V gene has CDR1 SGHRS and CDR2 YFSETQ. This CDR3 region has 14 residues. V lost 8 bases and J lost 0, with 14 bases in between. The CDR3 nucleotides read TGCGCCAGTCAACAGGGCGCCATGAACACTGAAGCTTTCTTT. It specifies CASQQGAMNTEAFF. Filled out from reference TRBV5-1 and TRBJ1-1, the complete variable domain reads KAGVTQTPRYLIKTRGQQVTLSCSPISGHRSVSWYQQTPGQGLQFLFEYFSETQRNKGNFPGRFSGRQFSNSRSEMNVSTLELGDSALYLCASQQGAMNTEAFFGQGTRLTVV.

The sample holds many counts of this clonotype. The V gene is TRBV20-1, the J gene TRBJ1-2, with D tentatively TRBD1 (5 bases). This CDR3 is 13 amino acids long. V was pared by 3 bases and J by 3 bases, with 11 bases between. Looked up from germline, CDR1 is DFQATT and CDR2 is SNEGSKA (reference sequence). The CDR3 region has the DNA TGCAGTGCTAGGGAGGGACTATACTATGGCTACACCTTC. Encoded protein: CSAREGLYYGYTF.

The chain employs TRBV5-4 and TRBJ2-1, with unresolved D. Germline V gene sequence: CDR1 SGHNT, CDR2 YYREEE (reference sequence). The CDR3 has 17 residues. CDR3 region: CTNSLLLGPHSYNEQFF. DNA for the CDR3: TGTACCAACAGCCTTTTGTTAGGTCCGCACTCCTACAATGAGCAGTTCTTC.

This clonotype came up a few times. The J gene is TRBJ1-1, the V gene TRBV4-1; D is unclear. CDR3 length: 16 residues. CDR1 MGHRA and CDR2 YSYEKL come from the germline V gene. The ends were cut back, 5 bases at V and 4 bases at J, with 20 bases in the middle. The CDR3 protein is CASSYIGQPTGTEAFF. For the CDR3, the DNA is TGCGCCAGCAGCTACATCGGTCAACCCACGGGCACTGAAGCTTTCTTT.

This clonotype was detected a few times. The chain employs TRBV28 and TRBJ2-3, with 8 bases identical to TRBD1. The CDR3 covers 15 residues. V lost 6 bases and J lost 3; bases outside the gene matches: 8. CDR1 is MDHEN, CDR2 SYDVKM, per germline. The CDR3 loop reads CASRSDRARTDTQYF. CDR3 sequence (DNA): TGTGCCAGCAGATCGGACAGGGCCCGTACAGATACGCAGTATTTT.

The CDR3 DNA reads as TGTGCCAGCAGTGACTCGGGCGGGGGAGCCACAGATACGCAGTATTTT. It is translated as CASSDSGGGATDTQYF. V gene TRBV6-4 combines with J gene TRBJ2-3, with 7 bases aligning to TRBD2. The CDR3 totals 16 residues. Per germline, CDR1 MRHNA and CDR2 SNTAGT. Losses at the gene ends were 0 bases for V and 2 bases for J; bases not matched to a gene: 5.

This clonotype was seen many times. V usage is TRBV20-1 and J usage is TRBJ1-1; no reliable D call. The germline gives CDR1 DFQATT, CDR2 SNEGSKA (reference sequence). The CDR3 spans 12 residues. Trimming shortened V by 0 bases and J by 5 bases, and 7 bases separated the two germline ends. DNA of the CDR3: TGCAGTGCTAGAGATGGCAGTACTGAAGCTTTCTTT. Amino acid sequence: CSARDGSTEAFF.

The chain is built from TRBV12-3 or TRBV12-4 and TRBJ2-1, with TRBD1 matching over 8 bases. The CDR3 runs to 14 residues. The V gene end was trimmed by 1 base and the J gene end by 6 bases; junction bases not matched to a gene: 2. In DNA, the CDR3 is TGTGCCAGCAGTTTAGGGACAGGGACCAATGAGCAGTTCTTC. It encodes CASSLGTGTNEQFF.

This sequence joins TRBV27 and TRBJ2-6; the D gene is possibly TRBD1 (6 bases). Looked up from germline, CDR1 is MNHEY and CDR2 is SMNVEV (reference sequence). Trimming removed 2 bases at V and 4 bases at J, with 9 bases between. The CDR3 is 15 residues long. In DNA form, the CDR3 reads TGTGCCAGCAGTTTAGCAGGGGACGGGGCCAACGTCCTGACTTTC. Translating gives CASSLAGDGANVLTF.

The chain combines TRBV7-8 with TRBJ2-3, with D possibly matching TRBD2 (6 bases). V lost 6 bases to trimming and J lost 0 bases, with 13 bases between them. CDR3 length: 15 residues. Germline CDR1 and CDR2: SGHVS and FQNEAQ. As DNA, the CDR3 is TGTGCCAGCAGACGCCGGGGAGGCAGCACAGATACGCAGTATTTT. As protein: CASRRRGGSTDTQYF.

This clonotype has at least ten counts. The chain is built from TRBV20-1 and TRBJ2-7; 10 nucleotides agree with TRBD1. CDR3 length: 14 amino acids. Trimming at V came to 6 bases and at J to 1 base, leaving 6 bases not matched to a gene. Germline values: CDR1 DFQATT, CDR2 SNEGSKA (reference sequence). For the CDR3, the DNA is TGCAGTGCGCCCCGGGACAGGGGTTCCTACGAGCAGTACTTC. It encodes CSAPRDRGSYEQYF.

The sample holds a few counts of this clonotype. Since a much larger clone is just one base distant, this may be a read error. The V and J genes are TRBV7-2 and TRBJ2-7; no clear D. This CDR3 has 13 amino acids. Trimming removed 9 bases at V and 3 bases at J, with 15 bases between. Per the germline V gene, CDR1 is SGHTA and CDR2 is FQGNSA. The CDR3 DNA follows: TGTGCCAGGAGCACAAACAGCCTCTACGAGCAGTACTTC. Residues: CARSTNSLYEQYF.

V usage is TRBV20-1 and J usage is TRBJ2-1; D is ambiguous. The closer fit of TRBJ2-7 to the DNA end suggests the J call may be wrong. The CDR3 consists of 15 residues. Germline V CDR1 and CDR2: DFQATT, SNEGSKA (reference sequence). CDR3 protein: CSAHDGQKSYNEQYF. The CDR3 nucleotides read TGCAGTGCTCATGACGGGCAGAAATCCTACAATGAGCAGTACTTC.

This chain links TRBV5-1 with TRBJ2-1, with 7 bases aligning to TRBD1. The CDR3 totals 15 residues. J lost 5 bases, V lost 0 bases, and 5 bases had no gene match. CDR1 is SGHRS, CDR2 YFSETQ, per germline. CDR3 protein: CASSLAQGDHNEQFF. For the CDR3, the DNA is TGCGCCAGCAGCTTGGCTCAGGGGGACCACAATGAGCAGTTCTTC.

At least ten counts were recorded for this clonotype. The rearrangement uses TRBV20-1 and TRBJ2-5; no firm D call. Trimming removed 6 bases at V and 5 bases at J, with 10 bases between. In germline, CDR1 is DFQATT, CDR2 SNEGSKA (reference sequence). The CDR3 is 11 amino acids. CDR3 region: CSAPNSETQYF. The CDR3 bases are TGCAGTGCCCCTAATAGCGAGACCCAGTACTTC.

This clonotype occurred many times. The rearrangement links TRBV15 to TRBJ2-1; D may be TRBD1 (6 bases). Germline CDR1 LNHNV, CDR2 YYDKDF (reference sequence). The CDR3 length is 16 residues. The V gene lost 1 base and the J gene lost 5 bases, with 15 bases spanning the gap. The CDR3: CATSRVTGRTDNEQFF. Here the CDR3 DNA reads TGTGCCACCAGCAGAGTGACAGGAAGAACGGACAATGAGCAGTTCTTC.

There are a few counts of this clonotype. The chain employs TRBV7-9 and TRBJ2-3; D is undetermined. Trimming took off 2 bases at V and 2 bases at J, with 8 bases between the two ends. The CDR3 has 14 residues. CDR1 SEHNR and CDR2 FQNEAQ come from the germline V gene (reference sequence). Here the CDR3 DNA reads TGTGCCAGCAGCTTAATTGGGAACACAGATACGCAGTATTTT. It specifies CASSLIGNTDTQYF.

The chain has TRBV28 and TRBJ1-2; 10 positions match TRBD1. This CDR3 is 16 amino acids long. Unmatched junction bases numbered 16, after V lost 10 bases and J lost 5 bases. The germline V gene has CDR1 MDHEN and CDR2 SYDVKM. As DNA, the CDR3 is TGTGCCATCTCGATTCTCGGGACAGGGGTTAGTTATGGCTACACCTTC. Its translation is CAISILGTGVSYGYTF.

This rearrangement joins TRBV5-4 to TRBJ2-7, with TRBD1 matching over 9 bases. The CDR3 contains 17 residues. V was pared by 2 bases and J by 2 bases, with 11 bases of the junction left unmatched. Germline CDR1 reads SGHNT; CDR2 reads YYREEE (reference sequence). CDR3 nucleotides: TGTGCCAGCAGCTTAGGTCCGCCGGGACAGGGACCCTACGAGCAGTACTTC. Amino acid sequence: CASSLGPPGQGPYEQYF.

This clonotype was observed a handful of times. The V gene is TRBV7-9, the J gene TRBJ1-1, with no clear D. Germline loops: CDR1 SEHNR, CDR2 FQNEAQ (reference sequence). This CDR3 contains 15 residues. V was trimmed by 7 bases and J by 0 bases, leaving 15 bases between them. The CDR3 here is CASTLLVGVNTEAFF. In DNA form, the CDR3 reads TGTGCCAGCACCCTCTTAGTCGGCGTGAACACTGAAGCTTTCTTT.

This clonotype was counted ten times or more. J is TRBJ2-4 and V is TRBV11-2; 7 bases align to TRBD1. V trimming: 5 bases; J trimming: 0 bases; junction bases outside the gene matches: 10. The germline CDR1 and CDR2 sequences are SGHAT and FQNNGV. The CDR3 runs to 17 residues. The CDR3 nucleotides are TGTGCCAGCAGCCCCGACCCGACAGGGTCAGCCAAAAACATTCAGTACTTC. Translated: CASSPDPTGSAKNIQYF.

The chain carries TRBV10-3 and TRBJ2-7; 7 nucleotides align to TRBD2. Per the germline V gene, CDR1 is ENHRY and CDR2 is SYGVKD. J was trimmed by 0 bases and V by 0 bases; bases with no gene match: 8. The CDR3 extends over 17 amino acids. The CDR3 sequence: CAISESYGGGSSYEQYF. CDR3 bases: TGTGCCATCAGTGAGTCTTACGGGGGAGGGAGCTCCTACGAGCAGTACTTC.

This clonotype was seen only a few times. This sequence joins TRBV4-1 and TRBJ2-5, with TRBD2 identical over 9 bases. The germline gives CDR1 MGHRA, CDR2 YSYEKL. Trimming at V came to 0 bases and at J to 5 bases, leaving 7 bases not matched to a gene. This CDR3 has 16 residues. The CDR3 protein is CASSQDRLAGRETQYF. CDR3 bases: TGCGCCAGCAGCCAAGATCGCCTAGCGGGGAGGGAGACCCAGTACTTC.

This clonotype showed up just a few times. The chain carries TRBV12-3 or TRBV12-4 and TRBJ1-4; the D gene is possibly TRBD1 (6 bases). The CDR3 spans 14 residues. V shed 3 bases and J shed 7 bases, with 12 bases lying between them. This chain's CDR3 is CASSFQGRIEKLFF. The DNA for the CDR3 is TGTGCCAGCAGTTTCCAGGGGCGCATTGAAAAACTGTTTTTT.

For this clonotype: Given a much more abundant clone one base away, this may be a read error. The chain recombines TRBV7-2 with TRBJ2-1, with 10 nucleotides matching TRBD2. V lost 1 base and J lost 7; bases outside the gene matches: 7. From germline, CDR1 is SGHTA and CDR2 FQGNSA. This CDR3 is built from 16 residues. The CDR3 sequence is CTSSLGSASGGNEQFF. The CDR3 coding sequence is TGTACCAGCAGCTTAGGTTCGGCTAGCGGGGGAAATGAGCAGTTCTTC.

DNA for the CDR3: TGTGCCAGCAGCTTAGGAACAGGGGGCACGTGGGCTCAAAACACTGAAGCTTTCTTT. It is translated as CASSLGTGGTWAQNTEAFF. The chain couples TRBV7-8 to TRBJ1-1; 9 bases map to TRBD1. The CDR3 length is 19 residues. The trim removed 1 base at V and 2 bases at J, leaving 14 bases unmatched. Germline-derived CDR1 and CDR2 are SGHVS and FQNEAQ.

Turning to this clonotype: Germline is not matched at one junction end, which may reflect a read error. The rearrangement uses TRBV4-1 and TRBJ1-1; 9 bases line up with TRBD1. Germline CDR1 and CDR2: MGHRA and YSYEKL. The CDR3 covers 15 residues. CDR3: CANSRGTGPGTEAFF. The CDR3 DNA reads TGCGCCAACAGCCGGGGGACAGGGCCAGGAACTGAAGCTTTCTTT.

This clonotype showed up just a few times. The chain recombines TRBV7-2 with TRBJ2-5; D may match TRBD1 or TRBD2 (6 bases each). V was cut by 4 bases and J by 4 bases, with 16 bases left in between. Germline assignment: CDR1 SGHTA and CDR2 FQGNSA. This CDR3 has 15 residues. The CDR3 here is CASSSNVGGGETQYF. The DNA for the CDR3 is TGTGCCAGCAGCTCAAACGTGGGGGGCGGAGAGACCCAGTACTTC.

This rearrangement joins TRBV7-2 to TRBJ1-1; D is undetermined. Trimming took off 1 base at V and 2 bases at J, with 8 bases between the two ends. The CDR3 runs 14 residues. CDR1 is SGHTA, CDR2 FQGNSA, per germline. CDR3 amino acids: CASSLDWRNTEAFF. CDR3 DNA sequence: TGTGCCAGCAGCTTAGACTGGCGTAACACTGAAGCTTTCTTT. The variable domain in full, completed from reference TRBV7-2 and TRBJ1-1, reads GAGVSQSPSNKVTEKGKDVELRCDPISGHTALYWYRQSLGQGLEFLIYFQGNSAPDKSGLPSDRFSAERTGGSVSTLTIQRTQQEDSAVYLCASSLDWRNTEAFFGQGTRLTVV.

This chain links TRBV6-5 with TRBJ1-1; D is possibly TRBD1 (5 bases). The CDR3 runs 16 residues. Trimming stripped 2 bases from V and 0 bases from J, with 13 bases between. Germline V gene sequence: CDR1 MNHEY, CDR2 SVGAGI. CDR3 in amino acids: CASSYNPGPMNTEAFF. The CDR3 bases are TGTGCCAGCAGTTACAACCCGGGACCGATGAACACTGAAGCTTTCTTT.

This clonotype was detected many times. The chain joins TRBV20-1 to TRBJ2-7; 9 bases fit TRBD1. The length of the CDR3 is 13 residues. CDR1 is DFQATT and CDR2 is SNEGSKA in the germline V gene (reference sequence). V gave up 6 bases and J gave up 4 bases; unmatched junction bases: 7. CDR3 bases: TGCAGTGCACCGGGACAGGGACAATACGAGCAGTACTTC. This gives the protein CSAPGQGQYEQYF.